The clone carrying this T cell receptor (beta chain) registers medium-sized by frequency. CDR1 and CDR2 from the germline V gene are MGHRA and YSYEKL. CDR3 size: 13 residues. UMI-labeled 5' RACE yielded the TRB cDNA libraries. TCRdb re-called the 5' RACE reads; one entry per CDR3 protein, DNA not given. This sample's table reports some 7,000 distinct CDR3 sequences. The data derive from a study of CXCR3-negative and CXCR3-positive naive CD8 T cells. The sample consisted of naive CXCR3- CD8+ T cells from blood. Subset defined: CD45RO-CCR7+CD27+CD95- naive CD8+ T cells lacking CXCR3 (TNR3-). This rearrangement joins TRBV4-1 to TRBJ1-1. The source is a human donor in good health. Some clones in this sample may be carry-over from other donors' samples. CDR3 sequence: CASSQGRDTEAFF.